This TCR beta chain emerged from a study of response to subunit inactivated influenza vaccine. The CDR3 length is 16 residues. Per germline, CDR1 MNHEY and CDR2 SMNVEV (reference sequence). The J segment lost 5 bases and the V segment lost 6 bases, leaving 13 bases of the junction unmatched. Concerning this clonotype: Its antigen is not identified.

TCRdb reprocessed the RT-PCR reads via MiXCR and lists one record per CDR3 protein. The sample yields around 760,000 distinct CDR3 sequences, about 15% seen once. Regarding the study as a whole: Few new T cells, the authors suggested, are recruited by each seasonal influenza vaccination.

The receptor was derived from a man in his fifties or sixties who received an inactivated influenza vaccine. The chain uses TRBV27 and TRBJ1-2, with 9 nucleotides matching TRBD1. The sequences come from PBMCs from blood, collected roughly 15 days before vaccination. DNA of the CDR3: TGTGCCAGCAGAAAGACTAGACAGGGGGTGGGATATGGCTACACCTTC. It specifies CASRKTRQGVGYGYTF.